This passage covers 12 T cell receptor beta chains from one sample sequenced in a study of CD8+ T cells in alopecia areata. The authors extracted RNA and reverse transcribed it into cDNA as the sequencing template. Using immunoSEQ multiplex PCR, the repertoire was profiled, and TCRdb retains in-frame clones only, with some absent. The sample lists some 170,000 clones, approximately 62% occurring once. The specimen comprised CD4+ T cells sorted from blood, sampled at week 0. Receptors originate from a human donor with alopecia areata.

The chain combines TRBV29-1 with TRBJ2-5; D is ambiguous. Germline V CDR1 and CDR2: SQVTM, ANQGSEA. CDR3 size: 11 residues. V was cut by 8 bases and J by 2 bases, with 9 bases left in between. The CDR3 coding sequence is TGCAGCTACGAAGATCAAGAGACCCAGTACTTC. It codes for CSYEDQETQYF.

This clone turned up a few times. V gene TRBV18 combines with J gene TRBJ2-5, with D perhaps TRBD2 (6 bases). The CDR3 totals 17 residues. V was clipped by 3 bases and J by 5 bases, with 22 bases between them. CDR1 is KGHSH and CDR2 is LQKENI in the germline V gene. In DNA form, the CDR3 reads TGTGCCAGCTCACCGGTGGCCGGCGGGGTAAAAGGGGAGACCCAGTACTTC. Protein sequence: CASSPVAGGVKGETQYF.

This clone was seen more than once but under ten times. V and J are TRBV2 and TRBJ1-5, with 8 bases identical to TRBD1. V lost 4 bases, J lost 7 bases, and 9 bases stayed unmatched. Germline CDR1 SNHLY, CDR2 FYNNEI. This CDR3 contains 15 residues. The CDR3 is CASSGQGAGGQPQHF. For the CDR3, the DNA is TGTGCCAGCAGTGGGCAGGGGGCCGGAGGACAGCCCCAGCATTTT.

The chain links TRBV4-3 to TRBJ2-7; 8 bases agree with TRBD1. The CDR3 consists of 16 residues. Germline V gives CDR1 LGHNA, CDR2 YSLEER. The trim removed 1 base at V and 4 bases at J, leaving 9 bases unmatched. Here the CDR3 DNA reads TGCGCCAGCAGCCAAGTTAGAGGACAGGGTGGTTACGAGCAGTACTTC. Amino acid sequence: CASSQVRGQGGYEQYF.

This chain uses TRBV25-1 with TRBJ2-5, with 7 nucleotides matching TRBD1. With V trimmed by 1 base and J by 3 bases, 8 bases remained unmatched. This CDR3 comprises 16 residues. CDR1 is MGHDK, CDR2 SYGVNS, per germline. DNA for the CDR3: TGTGCCAGCAGTGAATGGGGGACAGCAACAAAAGAGACCCAGTACTTC. This codes for CASSEWGTATKETQYF.

The gene calls are TRBV5-4 and TRBJ2-2; no clear D gene. CDR3 length: 13 amino acids. V shed 3 bases and J shed 9 bases, with 12 bases lying between them. CDR1 is SGHNT, CDR2 YYREEE, per germline (reference sequence). The CDR3 DNA reads TGTGCCAGCAGCTCCAAAGCGAAGAGGGAGCTGTTTTTT. Protein: CASSSKAKRELFF.

This chain connects TRBV25-1 to TRBJ1-2; TRBD1 agrees at 7 bases. This CDR3 is 15 amino acids long. The trim removed 4 bases at V and 6 bases at J, leaving 11 bases unmatched. Germline V CDR1 and CDR2: MGHDK, SYGVNS. CDR3 bases: TGTGCCAGCAGTGTATCCCTTAACAGGGGTGATGGCTACACCTTC. Protein: CASSVSLNRGDGYTF.

The CDR3 bases are TGTGCCATCAGTGAGTCGAGGGACGAGCAGTACTTC. It yields the protein CAISESRDEQYF. V gene TRBV10-3 combines with J gene TRBJ2-7; maybe TRBD2 (5 bases). The V and J ends lost 0 bases and 5 bases respectively, with 5 bases between them. This CDR3 is built from 12 residues. Germline assignment: CDR1 ENHRY and CDR2 SYGVKD.

V and J are TRBV10-3 and TRBJ2-1, with D unresolved. CDR1 is ENHRY and CDR2 is SYGVKD in the germline V gene. The length of the CDR3 is 14 residues. V was clipped by 6 bases and J by 8 bases, with 17 bases between them. The DNA for the CDR3 is TGTGCCATCAGCCAAGCATTCCAAGCCCATGAGCAGTTCTTC. Protein product: CAISQAFQAHEQFF.

The chain combines TRBV5-4 with TRBJ1-6, with no clear D. Germline V lookup: CDR1 SGHNT, CDR2 YYREEE (reference sequence). Trimming removed 0 bases from V and 5 bases from J, with 3 bases in between. The CDR3 covers 13 residues. CDR3 DNA sequence: TGTGCCAGCAGCTTGGCCGATAATTCACCCCTCCACTTT. It is translated as CASSLADNSPLHF.

The chain is built from TRBV5-4 and TRBJ2-3, with 9 bases identical to TRBD2. Per the germline V gene, CDR1 is SGHNT and CDR2 is YYREEE (reference sequence). The CDR3 sequence is 16 residues long. V dropped 4 bases and J dropped 4; count of bases not matched to a gene: 10. CDR3 residues: CASSQQTAGGADTQYF. The CDR3 DNA follows: TGTGCCAGCAGCCAACAAACAGCGGGGGGCGCAGATACGCAGTATTTT.

This clone came up a few times. The gene calls are TRBV7-8 and TRBJ2-1; TRBD1 matches 10 bases. Germline V lookup: CDR1 SGHVS, CDR2 FQNEAQ. The CDR3 loop spans 13 amino acids. Trimming took 4 bases from V and 6 from J; bases not matched to a gene: 0. CDR3 residues: CASSWTGGNEQFF. The CDR3 coding sequence is TGTGCCAGCAGCTGGACAGGGGGCAATGAGCAGTTCTTC.